The next 32 T cell receptor beta chains were all read from a single sample in a study of cytomegalovirus exposure and HLA in healthy donors. The PCR was carried out with 60 Vbeta primers and 13 Jbeta primers. The repertoire was sequenced with immunoSEQ multiplex PCR; TCRdb's copy has only in-frame clones and lacks some. The sample lists about 200,000 clones; around 86% were seen once. The sample taken for sequencing was PBMCs. These receptors were collected from a woman aged 18-35 years in good health and CMV-seronegative.

The chain carries TRBV19 and TRBJ2-7, with TRBD1 identical over 8 bases. CDR1 LNHDA and CDR2 SQIVND come from the germline V gene (reference sequence). V was pared by 5 bases and J by 3 bases, with 6 bases of the junction left unmatched. The CDR3 is made up of 14 amino acids. The CDR3: CASSARTGNYEQYF. CDR3 sequence (DNA): TGTGCCAGTAGTGCGCGGACAGGGAACTACGAGCAGTACTTC.

The chain uses TRBV2 and TRBJ1-5; tentative D call: TRBD1 (5 bases). The CDR3 contains 15 residues. Trimming left V 4 bases short and J 5 bases short, with 15 bases between. CDR1 and CDR2 (germline): SNHLY, FYNNEI. The CDR3: CASSVWRGPHQPQHF. CDR3 nucleotide sequence: TGTGCCAGCAGTGTCTGGAGGGGCCCTCATCAGCCCCAGCATTTT.

CDR3 DNA: TGTGCCAGCAGTTACTGGCCCGGGACAGGGGCCTACGAGCAGTACTTC. Amino acids: CASSYWPGTGAYEQYF. This chain uses TRBV6-5 with TRBJ2-7; 10 nucleotides align to TRBD1. The CDR3 is 16 amino acids. Per germline, CDR1 MNHEY and CDR2 SVGAGI. The V and J ends lost 1 base and 2 bases, in that order; junction bases with no gene match: 5.

The chain is built from TRBV4-3 and TRBJ2-1, with 8 positions matching TRBD2. J lost 2 bases, V lost 0 bases, and 3 bases had no gene match. This CDR3 region has 16 residues. Germline values: CDR1 LGHNA, CDR2 YSLEER. The chain's CDR3 is CASSQDRGLAYNEQFF. The CDR3 DNA reads TGCGCCAGCAGCCAAGATCGGGGACTAGCCTACAATGAGCAGTTCTTC.

The chain combines TRBV28 with TRBJ2-1; 8 bases fit TRBD1. Germline V gene sequence: CDR1 MDHEN, CDR2 SYDVKM. This CDR3 spans 14 amino acids. The ends lost 3 bases at V and 10 bases at J; junction bases unmatched: 8. The CDR3 DNA reads TGTGCCAGCAGTTTCACAGGGGGTACAGGGGAGCAGTTCTTC. This codes for CASSFTGGTGEQFF.

The V call is TRBV18, the J call TRBJ1-1; the D is unclear. The CDR3 sequence is 14 residues long. Per the germline V gene, CDR1 is KGHSH and CDR2 is LQKENI. Trimming took 1 base from V and 1 from J, leaving 7 bases between them. The DNA of the CDR3 is TGTGCCAGCTCACCACTTTCAGAGAACACTGAAGCTTTCTTT. This sequence encodes CASSPLSENTEAFF.

This clone was detected only once. The J gene is TRBJ2-1, the V gene TRBV19, with 8 bases lining up with TRBD2. V lost 7 bases, J lost 5 bases, and 7 bases stayed unmatched. The CDR3 consists of 14 residues. CDR1 and CDR2 from the germline V gene are LNHDA and SQIVND (reference sequence). CDR3 protein: CASMRLAIDNEQFF. The CDR3, as DNA: TGTGCCAGTATGCGACTAGCGATCGACAATGAGCAGTTCTTC.

This clone was seen a single time. The chain has TRBV6-1 and TRBJ2-5; 10 positions match TRBD2. The CDR3 runs to 15 residues. Trimming took 6 bases from V and 1 from J; bases not matched to a gene: 5. Germline V CDR1 and CDR2: MNHNS, SASEGT. DNA for the CDR3: TGTGCCAGCAGCGAGACTAGCGGGTCCCAAGAGACCCAGTACTTC. As protein: CASSETSGSQETQYF.

The genes are TRBV2 and TRBJ2-1, with TRBD2 identical over 8 bases. The V segment lost 8 bases and the J segment 9 bases; nucleotides outside the gene matches: 9. The CDR3 runs to 13 residues. The germline V gene encodes CDR1 SNHLY and CDR2 FYNNEI. The DNA of the CDR3 is TGTGCCAGCTTAGAGCGGGAGTTTAGTGAGCAGTTCTTC. Protein: CASLEREFSEQFF.

The chain links TRBV7-6 to TRBJ2-2, with no clear D. Trimming pared 1 base from V and 4 bases from J, leaving 10 bases between. Germline-derived CDR1 and CDR2 are SGHVS and FNYEAQ. CDR3 length: 15 amino acids. The CDR3, as DNA: TGTGCCAGCAGCTTAGGCGGTGCGTCCACCGGGGAGCTGTTTTTT. The encoded protein is CASSLGGASTGELFF.

This clone was observed a handful of times. The chain combines TRBV12-5 with TRBJ1-1; D is uncertain. The ends were cut back, 3 bases at V and 4 bases at J, with 6 bases in the middle. Looked up from germline, CDR1 is LGHNT and CDR2 is FRNRAP. This CDR3 contains 12 residues. The CDR3 DNA reads TGTGCTAGTGGTTTAGGGAGCACTGAAGCTTTCTTT. It specifies CASGLGSTEAFF. The complete variable domain, with remaining parts taken from reference TRBV12-5 and TRBJ1-1, reads DARVTQTPRHKVTEMGQEVTMRCQPILGHNTVFWYRQTMMQGLELLAYFRNRAPLDDSGMPKDRFSAEMPDATLATLKIQPSEPRDSAVYFCASGLGSTEAFFGQGTRLTVV.

The chain uses TRBV21-1 and TRBJ1-4; the DNA was not used to check the table's D call, TRBD1. TRBV21-1 is recorded as a pseudogene. The CDR3 consists of 13 residues. CDR3 protein: CASSRGVWEKLFF. CDR3 DNA: TGTGCCAGCAGCAGGGGCGTTTGGGAAAAACTGTTTTTT.

The chain couples TRBV30 to TRBJ2-1; 15 bases match TRBD2. Germline V lookup: CDR1 GTSNPN, CDR2 SVGIG (reference sequence). The length of the CDR3 is 18 residues. The ends lost 2 bases at V and 6 bases at J; junction bases unmatched: 11. The DNA for the CDR3 is TGTGCCTGGAGTTCCCGGACTAGCGGGAGGGCCGGTGGCAATGAGCAGTTCTTC. Its protein is CAWSSRTSGRAGGNEQFF.

The V gene is TRBV5-1, the J gene TRBJ2-2, with D possibly being TRBD1 (6 bases). CDR3 length equals 15 residues. Per the germline V gene, CDR1 is SGHRS and CDR2 is YFSETQ. The V and J ends lost 4 bases and 6 bases respectively, with 16 bases between them. CDR3 nucleotide sequence: TGCGCCAGCAGCCCGACACCAGGGGTGGCCGGGGAGCTGTTTTTT. Amino acids: CASSPTPGVAGELFF.

The chain has TRBV7-2 and TRBJ2-5; maybe TRBD2 (5 bases). V was clipped by 2 bases and J by 5 bases, with 15 bases between them. In germline, CDR1 is SGHTA, CDR2 FQGNSA. This CDR3 comprises 15 residues. The CDR3 region is CASSLSGNLGETQYF. The CDR3 nucleotides are TGTGCCAGCAGCTTATCGGGGAACCTAGGGGAGACCCAGTACTTC.

The V call is TRBV5-1, the J call TRBJ1-2; D gene ambiguous. CDR1 SGHRS and CDR2 YFSETQ come from the germline V gene. The CDR3 length is 14 residues. V gave up 4 bases and J gave up 4 bases, with 14 bases separating them. CDR3 amino acids: CASSPEGNLYGYTF. The CDR3 DNA is TGCGCCAGCAGCCCCGAGGGCAACCTCTATGGCTACACCTTC.

The chain recombines TRBV4-1 with TRBJ2-7; 7 bases line up with TRBD2. Germline trimming cut 1 base from V and 2 bases from J; bases unmatched to any gene: 8. Germline V CDR1 and CDR2: MGHRA, YSYEKL. The CDR3 has 16 amino acids. The CDR3 is CASSQGAGTTTYEQYF. The CDR3 DNA reads TGCGCCAGCAGCCAAGGTGCCGGGACTACTACCTACGAGCAGTACTTC.

The table lists this clone with a count of one. The chain has TRBV25-1 and TRBJ1-2; no definite D call. Deletions cut 4 bases from V and 6 bases from J, with 9 bases between. Germline V CDR1 and CDR2: MGHDK, SYGVNS. This CDR3 has 12 residues. The CDR3 protein is CASSVDYHGYTF. CDR3 in DNA: TGTGCCAGCAGTGTAGACTACCATGGCTACACCTTC.

The chain joins TRBV4-1 to TRBJ1-4; D not resolved. Trimming cost V 0 bases and J 8 bases, with 10 bases left between them. The CDR3 is made up of 14 amino acids. The germline V gene encodes CDR1 MGHRA and CDR2 YSYEKL. For the CDR3, the DNA is TGCGCCAGCAGCCAAGATGACGAGGGCGAAAAACTGTTTTTT. Amino acid sequence: CASSQDDEGEKLFF.

The CDR3 bases are TGCGCCAGCTACCGGGTAAACTATGGCTACACCTTC. Amino acids: CASYRVNYGYTF. This rearrangement joins TRBV23-1 to TRBJ1-2, with no clear D. Being an ORF, TRBV23-1 has a function that is uncertain. This CDR3 region has 12 residues. V shed 8 bases and J shed 2 bases, with 9 bases lying between them.

This clone was picked up one time. The chain uses TRBV28 and TRBJ1-1; 7 positions agree with TRBD1. The J segment lost 6 bases and the V segment lost 6 bases, leaving 13 bases of the junction unmatched. The germline CDR1 and CDR2 sequences are MDHEN and SYDVKM. The CDR3 extends over 15 amino acids. The CDR3 loop reads CASSPIWGQGAEAFF. The CDR3 coding sequence is TGTGCCAGCAGCCCCATATGGGGCCAGGGGGCTGAAGCTTTCTTT.

The V call is TRBV25-1, the J call TRBJ1-2; maybe TRBD1 (5 bases). Between the trimmed V and J ends, which lost 8 bases and 4 bases, there was a span of 11 bases. The CDR3 consists of 12 residues. Germline lookup yields CDR1 MGHDK and CDR2 SYGVNS. The CDR3 protein is CASGGGTYGYTF. The DNA of the CDR3 is TGTGCCAGCGGCGGGGGGACCTATGGCTACACCTTC.

The chain couples TRBV2 to TRBJ1-2; possible D gene TRBD1, 6 bases. Germline CDR1 SNHLY, CDR2 FYNNEI. The length of the CDR3 is 12 residues. The germline V and J ends were trimmed by 3 bases and 8 bases, with 10 bases remaining between them. The CDR3 coding sequence is TGTGCCAGCAGTGATACAGGGTCCGGCTACACCTTC. Translating it yields CASSDTGSGYTF.

This chain connects TRBV6-5 to TRBJ1-4; D is possibly TRBD1 (5 bases). Germline values: CDR1 MNHEY, CDR2 SVGAGI. Between the trimmed V and J ends, which lost 1 base and 8 bases, there was a span of 11 bases. This CDR3 comprises 14 residues. Here the CDR3 reads CASSYWTKGEKLFF. The CDR3 bases are TGTGCCAGCAGTTACTGGACGAAGGGGGAAAAACTGTTTTTT.

CDR3 bases: TGTGCCAGCAGCTTAGTGCGGGGGGTGCAGGATACGCAGTATTTT. The encoded protein is CASSLVRGVQDTQYF. This rearrangement joins TRBV7-9 to TRBJ2-3; 8 bases match TRBD2. The length of the CDR3 is 15 residues. Germline loops: CDR1 SEHNR, CDR2 FQNEAQ (reference sequence). The V segment lost 1 base and the J segment 6 bases; nucleotides outside the gene matches: 6.

The CDR3 bases are TGTGCCATCAGTGACCCGGGAGGAAAAACCTACGAGCAGTACTTC. Residues: CAISDPGGKTYEQYF. This chain connects TRBV10-3 to TRBJ2-7, with 7 bases lining up with TRBD2. The germline V gene encodes CDR1 ENHRY and CDR2 SYGVKD. Unmatched junction bases numbered 7, after V lost 3 bases and J lost 2 bases. The CDR3 length is 15 residues.

This clone was picked up a small number of times. The chain couples TRBV7-6 to TRBJ2-7; TRBD2 matches at 8 bases. This CDR3 has 13 residues. Germline V gene lookup returns CDR1 SGHVS and CDR2 FNYEAQ. V was pared by 4 bases and J by 2 bases, with 1 base of the junction left unmatched. The CDR3 sequence is CASSSGLAYEQYF. In nucleotides, the CDR3 is TGTGCCAGCAGCTCGGGACTAGCCTACGAGCAGTACTTC.

There are a few counts of this clone. DNA for the CDR3: TGTGCCAGTAGTGATACAGGGGCGGATGGCTACACCTTC. Encoded protein: CASSDTGADGYTF. The chain has TRBV19 and TRBJ1-2; 7 bases map to TRBD1. This CDR3 region has 13 residues. The germline gives CDR1 LNHDA, CDR2 SQIVND (reference sequence). V lost 5 bases, J lost 6 bases, and 6 bases stayed unmatched.

The V gene is TRBV5-5, the J gene TRBJ2-7; no definite D call. Per the germline V gene, CDR1 is SGHKS and CDR2 is YYEKEE (reference sequence). V lost 0 bases, J lost 2 bases, and 6 bases lay in between. The CDR3 has 13 residues. The CDR3 region is CASSLVPAYEQYF. CDR3 DNA sequence: TGTGCCAGCAGCTTGGTACCAGCCTACGAGCAGTACTTC.

V usage is TRBV29-1 and J usage is TRBJ1-1; D gene unclear. Trimming pared 6 bases from V and 8 bases from J, leaving 16 bases between. From germline, CDR1 is SQVTM and CDR2 ANQGSEA. CDR3 length: 12 amino acids. CDR3 region: CSVERQPGEAFF. CDR3 in DNA: TGCAGCGTGGAACGGCAGCCGGGAGAAGCTTTCTTT.

The V and J genes are TRBV7-2 and TRBJ2-5; 14 bases are a match to TRBD2. TRBJ2-7 matches the DNA end more closely, so the J call is doubtful. Germline V gene sequence: CDR1 SGHTA, CDR2 FQGNSA. The CDR3 has 15 residues. The chain's CDR3 is CASSLTSGGAYEQYF. The CDR3 nucleotides read TGTGCCAGCAGCTTGACTAGCGGGGGGGCCTACGAGCAGTACTTC.

The chain joins TRBV4-2 to TRBJ2-2; TRBD2 agrees at 10 bases. Germline-derived CDR1 and CDR2 are LGHNA and YNFKEQ. V lost 0 bases and J lost 6; bases outside the gene matches: 7. The CDR3 length is 17 residues. Here the CDR3 DNA reads TGTGCCAGCAGCCAAGAAGTAAGCGGGAGGGCCCCCGGGGAGCTGTTTTTT. Its protein is CASSQEVSGRAPGELFF.